The source of this T cell receptor beta chain is a study of cytotoxic CD8 clonotypes in ibrutinib-treated CLL. TCRdb keeps only in-frame clones here, not all; method: immunoSEQ multiplex PCR. The sample has about 20,000 clones; approximately 69% are singletons. V was shortened by 3 bases and J by 2 bases, with 8 bases between the two germline ends. Germline-derived CDR1 and CDR2 are SGHTA and FQGNSA. The CDR3 sequence is 13 residues long. Turning to this clone: Antigen: not known.

Study-level points and caveats: Clonality showed a rise at ibrutinib response that reversed toward baseline at progression.

The chain uses TRBV7-2 and TRBJ2-7; tentatively, D is TRBD1 (5 bases). The source was PBMCs, collected before ibrutinib treatment. The sequence was collected from a human donor with chronic lymphocytic leukemia. The CDR3 loop reads CASSFTGTYEQYF. The CDR3, as DNA: TGTGCCAGCAGCTTTACAGGTACCTACGAGCAGTACTTC.